The present T cell receptor (beta chain) was sequenced within a study of T-cell memory formation after mild COVID-19. TCRdb called the 5' RACE reads again in MiXCR, with one record for every CDR3 protein. The table has under 250,000 distinct CDR3 sequences, over 7.5% seen once. This clonotype has a handful of counts. In germline, CDR1 is MNHEY, CDR2 SVGAGI. V was trimmed by 5 bases and J by 8 bases, leaving 16 bases between them. This CDR3 has 14 amino acids. The sequence came from a man younger than 35 who had mild COVID-19 (a few samples of this study predate the infection). Cell type and time point are not known. Material: PBMCs or a T cell subset sorted from them (not recorded which). The chain is built from TRBV6-5 and TRBJ2-1; tentatively, D is TRBD1 (6 bases). The CDR3 spells CASSLGQSIHEQFF. CDR3 nucleotides: TGTGCCAGCAGTCTCGGACAGTCTATCCATGAGCAGTTCTTC.